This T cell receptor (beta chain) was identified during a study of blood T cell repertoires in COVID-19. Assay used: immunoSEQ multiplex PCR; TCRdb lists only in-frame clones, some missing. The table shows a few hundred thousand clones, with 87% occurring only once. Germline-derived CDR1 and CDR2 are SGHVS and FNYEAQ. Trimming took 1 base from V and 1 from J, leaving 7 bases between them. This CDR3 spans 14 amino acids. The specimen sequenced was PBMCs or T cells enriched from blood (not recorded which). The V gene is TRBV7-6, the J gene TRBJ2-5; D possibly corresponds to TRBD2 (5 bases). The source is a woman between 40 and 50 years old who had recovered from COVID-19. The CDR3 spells CASSLERAQETQYF. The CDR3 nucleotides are TGTGCCAGCAGCTTAGAGAGGGCCCAAGAGACCCAGTACTTC.